The clone carrying this TCR beta chain was observed at least ten times. Trimming took 4 bases from V and 4 from J; bases not matched to a gene: 10. The CDR3 is 16 residues long. Germline V gene data show CDR1 as SGHDN and CDR2 as FVKESK. This sample is part of a study of early T cells in non-severe SARS-CoV-2 infection. One entry per CDR3 protein results from TCRdb running MiXCR on the 5' RACE reads. Altogether about 64,000 distinct CDR3 sequences are present, about 10% being singletons, with the ten largest covering less than 3.5%. The V gene is TRBV14, the J gene TRBJ2-3; 8 positions agree with TRBD2. The sequences come from whole blood, collected at baseline. This clonotype was sampled from an adult who was a healthcare worker with PCR-confirmed SARS-CoV-2 infection or an uninfected control (not recorded which). The CDR3 DNA is TGTGCCAGCAGCCGTGCGCGGGGGGCCCTCCCAGATACGCAGTATTTT. This translates into CASSRARGALPDTQYF.